Listed below are T cell receptor beta chains from one sample, sequenced in a study of long-term antiretroviral therapy in people with HIV. The protocol was immunoSEQ multiplex PCR, while the TCRdb copy is restricted to in-frame clones and leaves out a portion. The table has fewer than 30,000 clones, approximately 81% seen once. Sequencing was performed on unsorted PBMCs, taken 3 years after starting antiretroviral therapy. The source is a man aged 35 to 55 with HIV. Both conserved end residues are part of each CDR3. A D gene is named only where the DNA matches it firmly. Clone size is shown for a subset of rows, as once, few, many or a class of expanded clone.

D gene	J gene	clone size	V gene	CDR3 protein	CDR3 DNA
TRBD2	TRBJ2-3	once	TRBV7-9	CASSLLGGSTDTQYF	TGTGCCAGCAGCTTACTGGGGGGGAGCACAGATACGCAGTATTTT
NA	TRBJ2-1	NA	TRBV10-3	CAISESRWSSYNEQFF	TGTGCCATCAGTGAGTCACGATGGAGCTCCTACAATGAGCAGTTCTTC
NA	TRBJ2-7	NA	TRBV11-2	CASTDGGSYEQYF	TGTGCCAGCACCGACGGAGGCTCCTACGAGCAGTACTTC
NA	TRBJ1-2	NA	TRBV7-8	CASSPTGVEGAYGYTF	TGTGCCAGCAGCCCTACGGGTGTAGAGGGAGCCTATGGCTACACCTTC
NA	TRBJ2-5	NA	TRBV19	CASSIQGQKETQYF	TGTGCCAGTAGTATTCAAGGGCAGAAAGAGACCCAGTACTTC
NA	TRBJ1-1	NA	TRBV9	CASSVDVGWPEAFF	TGTGCCAGCAGCGTAGATGTGGGGTGGCCTGAAGCTTTCTTT
NA	TRBJ1-5	once	TRBV4-1	CASSQDPGNSNQPQHF	TGCGCCAGCAGCCAAGATCCCGGAAATAGCAATCAGCCCCAGCATTTT
NA	TRBJ2-2	NA	TRBV9	CASSPQIFTEGVGAGELFF	TGTGCCAGCAGCCCCCAAATCTTTACGGAGGGGGTTGGTGCCGGGGAGCTGTTTTTT
NA	TRBJ2-4	NA	TRBV14	CASSFWRAQNIQYF	TGTGCCAGCAGCTTCTGGCGGGCGCAGAACATTCAGTACTTC
TRBD2	TRBJ2-1	NA	TRBV6-5	CASSAGLAVYNEQFF	TGTGCCAGCAGCGCCGGACTAGCGGTCTACAATGAGCAGTTCTTC
NA	TRBJ1-3	NA	TRBV6-5	CASSYSRVPSGNTIYF	TGTGCCAGCAGTTACTCTAGGGTCCCCTCTGGAAACACCATATATTTT
NA	TRBJ1-1	NA	TRBV2	CASRRGQNTEAFF	TGTGCCAGCAGGAGGGGCCAGAACACTGAAGCTTTCTTT
NA	TRBJ1-6	NA	TRBV6-5	CASSYSEHGSPLHF	TGTGCCAGCAGTTACTCGGAGCACGGTTCACCCCTCCACTTT
NA	TRBJ2-7	NA	TRBV5-1	CASSDPPGLPAYEQYF	TGCGCCAGCAGCGACCCCCCAGGGCTCCCGGCCTACGAGCAGTACTTC
NA	TRBJ1-2	NA	TRBV9	CASSVDGGSYGYTF	TGTGCCAGCAGCGTAGATGGGGGGAGCTATGGCTACACCTTC
NA	TRBJ1-2	NA	TRBV6-1	CASSEKGDYGYTF	TGTGCCAGCAGTGAAAAGGGCGACTATGGCTACACCTTC
NA	TRBJ1-5	NA	TRBV2	CASSDRGLSNQPQHF	TGTGCCAGCAGTGACAGGGGTCTGAGCAATCAGCCCCAGCATTTT
NA	TRBJ2-6	NA	TRBV29-1	CSAQGQAGSGANVLTF	TGCAGCGCTCAGGGACAAGCTGGCTCTGGGGCCAACGTCCTGACTTTC
NA	TRBJ1-2	NA	TRBV27	CASSPLTGGIDGYTF	TGTGCCAGCAGTCCCCTGACGGGTGGAATAGATGGCTACACCTTC
TRBD2	TRBJ2-1	NA	TRBV7-6	CASSQRTSSYNEQFF	TGTGCCAGCAGCCAACGGACTAGCTCCTACAATGAGCAGTTCTTC
TRBD1	TRBJ1-1	NA	TRBV28	CASSRDRVNTEAFF	TGTGCCAGCAGTCGCGACAGGGTGAACACTGAAGCTTTCTTT
NA	TRBJ1-2	NA	TRBV6-6	CASSAGNYGYTF	TGTGCCAGCAGCGCCGGGAACTATGGCTACACCTTC
TRBD2	TRBJ2-5	few	TRBV7-6	CASSKTLGGTTETQYF	TGTGCCAGCAGCAAGACGCTGGGGGGGACTACAGAGACCCAGTACTTC
NA	TRBJ1-1	NA	TRBV20-1	CSLRDPGGAFF	TGCAGTCTTAGGGACCCCGGAGGAGCTTTCTTT
TRBD2	TRBJ2-1	NA	TRBV10-3	CATRPGGGNEQFF	TGTGCCACCCGGCCGGGGGGTGGAAATGAGCAGTTCTTC
TRBD1	TRBJ2-7	NA	TRBV9	CASSGGQALFYEQYF	TGTGCCAGCAGCGGAGGACAGGCGCTCTTCTACGAGCAGTACTTC
NA	TRBJ2-7	NA	TRBV27	CASKGLFGRDYEQYF	TGTGCCAGCAAGGGACTCTTCGGACGGGACTACGAGCAGTACTTC
NA	TRBJ2-1	NA	TRBV11-3	CASSLDLSNEQFF	TGTGCCAGCAGCTTAGATCTTAGCAATGAGCAGTTCTTC
NA	TRBJ1-1	NA	TRBV27	CASSLYGLTEAFF	TGTGCCAGCAGTTTATATGGGCTCACTGAAGCTTTCTTT
TRBD2	TRBJ2-1	NA	TRBV4-3	CASSQDGSGSYNEQFF	TGCGCCAGCAGCCAAGATGGTAGCGGGAGTTACAATGAGCAGTTCTTC
NA	TRBJ1-1	NA	TRBV7-2	CASSLLRMNTEAFF	TGTGCCAGCAGCTTATTGAGAATGAACACTGAAGCTTTCTTT
NA	TRBJ2-7	NA	TRBV11-2	CASSLFYGDEQYF	TGTGCCAGCAGCTTATTCTATGGGGACGAGCAGTACTTC
NA	TRBJ1-5	few	TRBV7-9	CASSHGQLLGPQHF	TGTGCCAGCAGCCACGGACAGCTTCTAGGCCCCCAGCATTTT
NA	TRBJ1-2	NA	TRBV19	CASSTRLEPNYGYTF	TGTGCCAGTAGTACCCGACTGGAACCTAACTATGGCTACACCTTC
NA	TRBJ1-4	NA	TRBV6-5	CASGRWNEKLFF	TGTGCCAGCGGTCGGTGGAATGAAAAACTGTTTTTT
NA	TRBJ1-1	NA	TRBV6-6	CASSLAGFDTEAFF	TGTGCCAGCAGTCTTGCAGGCTTCGACACTGAAGCTTTCTTT
TRBD1	TRBJ2-7	NA	TRBV28	CASSEGASRSYEQYF	TGTGCCAGCAGTGAGGGGGCTTCTCGCTCCTACGAGCAGTACTTC
TRBD1	TRBJ1-5	NA	TRBV5-5	CASSLAGTGGMFSNQPQHF	TGTGCCAGCAGCTTGGCCGGGACAGGGGGCATGTTTAGCAATCAGCCCCAGCATTTT
TRBD2	TRBJ2-3	NA	TRBV4-3	CASSQDRTSGSTDTQYF	TGCGCCAGCAGCCAAGATAGGACTAGCGGGAGCACAGATACGCAGTATTTT
NA	TRBJ1-2	NA	TRBV2	CASWGGVDGYTF	TGTGCCAGCTGGGGGGGGGTCGATGGCTACACCTTC
TRBD2	TRBJ2-1	NA	TRBV7-9	CASSLAAGDSNEQFF	TGTGCCAGCAGCTTAGCTGCGGGGGACTCCAATGAGCAGTTCTTC
NA	TRBJ2-7	NA	TRBV27	CASSFEGPYEQYF	TGTGCCAGCAGTTTCGAGGGACCCTACGAGCAGTACTTC
NA	TRBJ1-1	few	TRBV7-9	CASSLAWNTEAFF	TGTGCCAGCAGCTTAGCGTGGAACACTGAAGCTTTCTTT
NA	TRBJ1-2	NA	TRBV9	CASSVELKGHQGYTF	TGTGCCAGCAGCGTAGAATTGAAGGGACATCAAGGCTACACCTTC
NA	TRBJ1-6	NA	TRBV12-5	CASGPGTPSSPLHF	TGTGCTAGTGGTCCCGGGACTCCGTCTTCACCCCTCCACTTT
NA	TRBJ2-7	NA	TRBV4-3	CASSPSGQIGGGSYEQYF	TGCGCCAGCAGCCCCTCCGGCCAGATAGGGGGTGGCTCCTACGAGCAGTACTTC
NA	TRBJ1-5	NA	TRBV11-2	CASSLATNQPQHF	TGTGCCAGCAGCTTAGCTACAAATCAGCCCCAGCATTTT
NA	TRBJ1-1	NA	TRBV7-3	CASSLIGGSEAFF	TGTGCCAGCAGCTTAATTGGGGGCTCTGAAGCTTTCTTT
NA	TRBJ2-3	NA	TRBV29-1	CSVPRGGTDTQYF	TGCAGCGTCCCCCGAGGAGGTACAGATACGCAGTATTTT
NA	TRBJ1-4	once	TRBV27	CASSSTWANEKLFF	TGTGCCAGCAGTTCGACGTGGGCGAATGAAAAACTGTTTTTT
NA	TRBJ1-2	NA	TRBV30	CAWSVRGTPSDDGYTF	TGTGCCTGGAGTGTACGAGGGACGCCCAGCGATGATGGCTACACCTTC
TRBD1	TRBJ1-3	NA	TRBV5-6	CASSLYVREGALSGNTIYF	TGTGCCAGCAGCTTGTACGTTCGGGAGGGGGCTCTTTCAGGAAACACCATATATTTT
NA	TRBJ1-5	NA	TRBV4-1	CASSQDAGWNQPQHF	TGCGCCAGCAGCCAAGATGCCGGGTGGAATCAGCCCCAGCATTTT
NA	TRBJ2-7	NA	TRBV10-3	CAITSGERDEQYF	TGTGCCATCACCTCCGGGGAGAGAGACGAGCAGTACTTC
NA	TRBJ1-4	NA	TRBV7-9	CASSQATGGNEKLFF	TGTGCCAGCAGCCAGGCCACAGGAGGAAATGAAAAACTGTTTTTT
NA	TRBJ2-3	NA	TRBV6-1	CASQLVSTDTQYF	TGTGCCAGCCAACTTGTTAGCACAGATACGCAGTATTTT
TRBD2	TRBJ2-1	NA	TRBV7-3	CASSPGLAGVNEQFF	TGTGCCAGCAGCCCAGGACTAGCGGGAGTGAATGAGCAGTTCTTC
NA	TRBJ1-1	few	TRBV6-1	CASTWNTEAFF	TGTGCCAGCACATGGAACACTGAAGCTTTCTTT